This TCR beta chain is from a study of CD8+ T cells in alopecia areata. The CDR3 covers 15 residues. Germline V lookup: CDR1 GTSNPN, CDR2 SVGIG (reference sequence). Trimming took 0 bases from V and 1 from J, leaving 7 bases between them. Indicated treatment: oral pan-JAK inhibitor, 5-10 mg twice daily. Reverse transcribed after extraction, RNA yielded cDNA as the sequencing template. Clones were read by immunoSEQ multiplex PCR, and TCRdb kept only the in-frame ones, dropping some. Among over 95,000 clones, 45% to 65% were seen once, and the ten largest hold about 3.3%. The table lists this clone with a count of one.

The source material was CD4+ T cells sorted from blood, sampled at week 24, from a patient treated with tofacitinib. V is TRBV30 and J is TRBJ2-6; D unclear. This clonotype was obtained from a human donor with alopecia areata. This CDR3 reads CAWSVAISGANVLTF. CDR3 nucleotide sequence: TGTGCCTGGAGTGTAGCGATATCTGGGGCCAACGTCCTGACTTTC. Looking up the rest from reference TRBV30 and TRBJ2-6 gives the full variable domain: SQTIHQWPATLVQPVGSPLSLECTVEGTSNPNLYWYRQAAGRGLQLLFYSVGIGQISSEVPQNLSASRPQDRQFILSSKKLLLSDSGFYLCAWSVAISGANVLTFGAGSRLTVL.